Following are 10 T cell receptor beta chains from one sample sequenced in a study of blood T cell repertoires in COVID-19. Method: immunoSEQ multiplex PCR; TCRdb's copy keeps in-frame clones and lacks some. Among fewer than 95,000 clones listed, approximately 88% were seen once. Specimen: peripheral blood. Source of these receptors: a man aged 60 to 75 with acute or convalescent COVID-19.

The J gene is TRBJ1-1, the V gene TRBV21-1; the listed D gene, TRBD1, was not tested against the DNA. TRBV21-1 is classified as a pseudogene. The CDR3 has 15 amino acids. The CDR3 DNA reads as TGTGCCAGCAACGTACACAGGGGAAGAAACACTGAAGCTTTCTTT. This codes for CASNVHRGRNTEAFF.

This rearrangement joins TRBV12-5 to TRBJ1-5; 7 positions agree with TRBD1. This CDR3 has 17 amino acids. V dropped 5 bases and J dropped 0; count of bases not matched to a gene: 10. Germline V CDR1 and CDR2: LGHNT, FRNRAP. The CDR3 DNA follows: TGTGCTAGTGGTGCCACGCAGGGACAGTATAGCAATCAGCCCCAGCATTTT. Translating gives CASGATQGQYSNQPQHF. The full variable domain, its missing parts supplied by reference TRBV12-5 and TRBJ1-5, is DARVTQTPRHKVTEMGQEVTMRCQPILGHNTVFWYRQTMMQGLELLAYFRNRAPLDDSGMPKDRFSAEMPDATLATLKIQPSEPRDSAVYFCASGATQGQYSNQPQHFGDGTRLSIL.

The rearrangement uses TRBV2 and TRBJ1-2; 10 bases match TRBD1. This CDR3 spans 17 amino acids. Losses at the gene ends were 5 bases for V and 6 bases for J; bases not matched to a gene: 15. Germline values: CDR1 SNHLY, CDR2 FYNNEI. The CDR3, as DNA: TGTGCCAGCAGTCGATCCCAGACAGGGGGCTCTTTGGATGGCTACACCTTC. Protein product: CASSRSQTGGSLDGYTF.

The V and J genes are TRBV10-3 and TRBJ1-1; D unresolved. Looked up from germline, CDR1 is ENHRY and CDR2 is SYGVKD. Deletions cut 5 bases from V and 1 base from J, with 11 bases between. The CDR3 extends over 14 amino acids. This CDR3 is CAISYSEGNTEAFF. The CDR3, as DNA: TGTGCCATCAGTTACAGCGAGGGGAACACTGAAGCTTTCTTT.

The chain has TRBV9 and TRBJ1-2; TRBD1 is a possible D gene (6 bases). This CDR3 comprises 13 residues. Per germline, CDR1 SGDLS and CDR2 YYNGEE. V shed 4 bases and J shed 8 bases, with 15 bases lying between them. The DNA for the CDR3 is TGTGCCAGCAGCACGGACCAGGGGAACGGCTACACCTTC. The encoded protein is CASSTDQGNGYTF.

This clone occurred a few times. The chain employs TRBV6-7 and TRBJ1-5; D possibly corresponds to TRBD1 (6 bases). TRBV6-7 counts as an open reading frame of uncertain function. V lost 5 bases and J 6 bases, leaving 14 bases between the germline ends. CDR3 length: 14 amino acids. CDR3 DNA sequence: TGTGCCAGCAGTCCTTACAGGGTTTTTCAGCCCCAGCATTTT. It translates to CASSPYRVFQPQHF.

The chain carries TRBV5-1 and TRBJ2-7, with TRBD1 as a possible D gene (6 bases). The CDR3 covers 14 residues. With 4 bases removed from V and 2 bases from J, the gap between germline ends came to 13 bases. Germline CDR1 SGHRS, CDR2 YFSETQ. In DNA form, the CDR3 reads TGCGCCAGCAGCCCACAGGGAGACACCTACGAGCAGTACTTC. Amino acids: CASSPQGDTYEQYF.

The V call is TRBV19, the J call TRBJ1-4; D is undetermined. V was cut by 3 bases and J by 4 bases, with 6 bases left in between. Germline V gives CDR1 LNHDA, CDR2 SQIVND (reference sequence). CDR3 length: 13 residues. The CDR3 loop is CASSISVNEKLFF. CDR3 DNA: TGTGCCAGTAGTATTTCGGTTAATGAAAAACTGTTTTTT.

The CDR3 DNA sequence: TGCGCCAGCAGCTTGGTACTAGCGGGAGGAGCCGGGGAGCTGTTTTTT. It specifies CASSLVLAGGAGELFF. The chain carries TRBV5-1 and TRBJ2-2, with 12 nucleotides matching TRBD2. The CDR3 is 16 amino acids. The germline gives CDR1 SGHRS, CDR2 YFSETQ. Trimming cost V 0 bases and J 6 bases; bases outside gene matches: 3.

The chain has TRBV5-6 and TRBJ2-1; weak D call: TRBD2 (5 bases). Deletions cut 1 base from V and 9 bases from J, with 11 bases between. Germline V CDR1 and CDR2: SGHDT, YYEEEE. This CDR3 comprises 13 residues. This CDR3 reads CASSLMAGVEQFF. The CDR3 bases are TGTGCCAGCAGCTTGATGGCCGGGGTTGAGCAGTTCTTC.